The 25 T cell receptor beta chains listed next were all sequenced from one sample in a study of regulatory T cells in long-lasting Graves disease (dated by TCRdb to the early 2020s). In the paper's terms, the time point label means: persistent/refractory GD, antithyroid drugs over 5 years with positive TRAb. For both TCR sequencing and RNA sequencing, RNA was extracted from PBMCs using TRIzol. Receptors were amplified or captured by multiplex PCR. The reads were generated on an Illumina HiSeq 4000. TCR beta libraries were built with iRepertoire HTBI primers and Arm-PCR amplification of CDR3 regions. Using fastp trimming at Q25 and MiXCR clonotype assembly, TCRdb reanalyzed the public sequencing data and kept in-frame beta chains. Rows merge per CDR3 protein into single entries with the most common DNA and genes. The sample table shows roughly 400,000 distinct CDR3 sequences, and about 21% are seen once. The ten largest clones represent more than 13% of the sample.

The specimen was peripheral blood mononuclear cells (PBMCs), collected when the disease was refractory, from a patient treated with antithyroid drugs. The receptors were sampled from a female donor with Graves disease.

This clonotype was seen a few times. This chain's CDR3 is CASSSGLAGLYEQYF. CDR3 coding DNA: TGCGCCAGCAGCTCTGGACTAGCGGGACTTTACGAGCAGTACTTC. The rearrangement joins TRBV5-1 to TRBJ2-7; 12 bases line up with TRBD2. This CDR3 has 15 amino acids. Germline V gene data show CDR1 as SGHRS and CDR2 as YFSETQ. J gave up 4 bases and V 3 bases, and 5 bases lay outside the gene matches.

This clonotype was observed at least ten times. The chain couples TRBV27 to TRBJ1-2, with D uncertain. There are 14 residues in the CDR3. Germline V lookup: CDR1 MNHEY, CDR2 SMNVEV (reference sequence). Trimming left V 2 bases short and J 5 bases short, with 12 bases between. Here the CDR3 reads CASSLANTGYGYTF. For the CDR3, the DNA is TGTGCCAGCAGTTTAGCGAATACGGGTTATGGCTACACCTTC.

The CDR3 is CASSPGYSGGYEQYF. CDR3 coding DNA: TGTGCCAGCTCACCCGGGTATAGCGGAGGCTACGAGCAGTACTTC. The chain links TRBV18 to TRBJ2-7; D might be TRBD2 (6 bases). The CDR3 contains 15 residues. The V end was cut by 3 bases, the J end by 3 bases, with 15 bases between. CDR1 is KGHSH and CDR2 is LQKENI in the germline V gene. The entire variable domain, with the rest obtained from reference TRBV18 and TRBJ2-7, is as follows: NAGVMQNPRHLVRRRGQEARLRCSPMKGHSHVYWYRQLPEEGLKFMVYLQKENIIDESGMPKERFSAEFPKEGPSILRIQQVVRGDSAAYFCASSPGYSGGYEQYFGPGTRLTVT.

The table lists this clonotype with many counts. This sequence joins TRBV29-1 and TRBJ2-5; TRBD2 might be the D (5 bases). This CDR3 has 13 amino acids. Trimming stripped 4 bases from V and 5 bases from J, with 14 bases between. Germline CDR1 and CDR2: SQVTM and ANQGSEA. The CDR3 DNA is TGCAGCGTTGGAAGGGAGCTTGGGGAGACCCAGTACTTC. Protein product: CSVGRELGETQYF.

This clonotype was counted at least ten times. This chain uses TRBV29-1 with TRBJ1-2, with 9 positions matching TRBD1. Per germline, CDR1 SQVTM and CDR2 ANQGSEA. There are 14 residues in the CDR3. Trimming removed 5 bases from V and 2 bases from J; junction bases left unmatched: 6. CDR3 nucleotides: TGCAGCGTTTTGTTGGACAGGGGAAACTATGGCTACACCTTC. Translation: CSVLLDRGNYGYTF. Supplemented by reference TRBV29-1 and TRBJ1-2, the full variable domain reads SAVISQKPSRDICQRGTSLTIQCQVDSQVTMMFWYRQQPGQSLTLIATANQGSEATYESGFVIDKFPISRPNLTFSTLTVSNMSPEDSSIYLCSVLLDRGNYGYTFGSGTRLTVV.

This clonotype has ten or more counts. The chain joins TRBV12-3 or TRBV12-4 to TRBJ2-2; D gene unclear. Trimming took off 5 bases at V and 7 bases at J, with 2 bases between the two ends. CDR3 length: 10 residues. In nucleotides, the CDR3 is TGTGCCAGCAGTAACGGGGAGCTGTTTTTT. Amino acid sequence: CASSNGELFF.

The chain joins TRBV11-2 to TRBJ2-3; TRBD1 aligns across 8 bases. The CDR3 consists of 17 residues. Germline assignment: CDR1 SGHAT and CDR2 FQNNGV. J lost 3 bases, V lost 5 bases, and 13 bases had no gene match. In DNA, the CDR3 is TGTGCCAGCAGCCGGGACAGGCTTTTTGGGTTGACAGATACGCAGTATTTT. Its translation: CASSRDRLFGLTDTQYF.

This clonotype was seen at least ten times. The chain recombines TRBV3-1 with TRBJ2-7, with 9 bases identical to TRBD2. The CDR3 runs to 15 residues. V lost 2 bases and J lost 0; bases outside the gene matches: 2. Germline V lookup: CDR1 LGHDT, CDR2 YNNKEL (reference sequence). The DNA of the CDR3 is TGTGCCAGCAGCCAACTAGCGGGGATCTCCTACGAGCAGTACTTC. This translates into CASSQLAGISYEQYF.

The chain carries TRBV30 and TRBJ2-2, with D unclear. Germline V CDR1 and CDR2: GTSNPN, SVGIG (reference sequence). The V and J ends lost 4 bases and 0 bases respectively, with 9 bases between them. CDR3 length: 14 residues. The CDR3 nucleotides are TGTGCCTGGACCTACAGCTCGAACACCGGGGAGCTGTTTTTT. Amino acids: CAWTYSSNTGELFF. Complete variable domain (other parts from reference TRBV30 and TRBJ2-2): SQTIHQWPATLVQPVGSPLSLECTVEGTSNPNLYWYRQAAGRGLQLLFYSVGIGQISSEVPQNLSASRPQDRQFILSSKKLLLSDSGFYLCAWTYSSNTGELFFGEGSRLTVL.

The chain recombines TRBV7-6 with TRBJ2-5; D not certain. From germline, CDR1 is SGHVS and CDR2 FNYEAQ. The CDR3 consists of 14 residues. Deletions cut 1 base from V and 3 bases from J, with 9 bases between. The DNA for the CDR3 is TGTGCCAGCAGCTTAGGAACTAAAAAAGAGACCCAGTACTTC. Translated, it gives CASSLGTKKETQYF.

This clonotype was detected many times. This rearrangement joins TRBV20-1 to TRBJ2-2; no definite D call. CDR1 is DFQATT, CDR2 SNEGSKA, per germline (reference sequence). The length of the CDR3 is 12 residues. V lost 1 base and J 4 bases, leaving 4 bases between the germline ends. CDR3 bases: TGCAGTGCTAGAGCAGGCACCGGGGAGCTGTTTTTT. This sequence encodes CSARAGTGELFF.

This clonotype was seen at least ten times. CDR3 bases: TGTGCCAGCAATCCGGGAGGGCCACGAGAGACCCAGTACTTC. Its translation: CASNPGGPRETQYF. This chain uses TRBV7-9 with TRBJ2-5, with 8 bases fitting TRBD2. The CDR3 contains 14 residues. Germline lookup yields CDR1 SEHNR and CDR2 FQNEAQ (reference sequence). The junction had 8 bases not matched to a gene; V was cut back by 7 bases and J by 4 bases.

This clonotype was seen only a few times. The chain recombines TRBV18 with TRBJ1-2; 10 bases align to TRBD1. CDR1 is KGHSH, CDR2 LQKENI, per germline. The CDR3 is 16 amino acids. The ends lost 3 bases at V and 7 bases at J; junction bases unmatched: 11. The CDR3 DNA reads TGTGCCAGCTCACCCGGACCCGAGACAGGGGGCAGTGGCTACACCTTC. It codes for CASSPGPETGGSGYTF.

This chain links TRBV6-5 with TRBJ2-7; 8 bases are a match to TRBD2. The V gene's germline CDR1 is MNHEY and CDR2 SVGAGI. J gave up 3 bases and V 2 bases, and 6 bases lay outside the gene matches. CDR3 size: 15 residues. The DNA for the CDR3 is TGTGCCAGCAGTTACGGTAGCGGGATTGGCTACGAGCAGTACTTC. Encoded protein: CASSYGSGIGYEQYF.

This clonotype was found a few times. The rearrangement links TRBV2 to TRBJ2-7; D unclear. CDR1 and CDR2 from the germline V gene are SNHLY and FYNNEI. The CDR3 totals 15 residues. V was trimmed by 4 bases and J by 0 bases, leaving 13 bases between them. The CDR3, as DNA: TGTGCCAGCAGTGTTCTCCGAGAGAGCTCCTACGAGCAGTACTTC. Encoded protein: CASSVLRESSYEQYF.

This clonotype was seen just once. The chain links TRBV3-1 to TRBJ1-3; 8 nucleotides line up with TRBD1. This CDR3 has 16 residues. With V trimmed by 3 bases and J by 2 bases, 6 bases remained unmatched. CDR1 LGHDT and CDR2 YNNKEL come from the germline V gene (reference sequence). The CDR3 reads CASSHSTGVPGNTIYF. The CDR3 DNA sequence: TGTGCCAGCAGCCATTCGACAGGGGTTCCTGGAAACACCATATATTTT. Looking up the rest from reference TRBV3-1 and TRBJ1-3 gives the full variable domain: DTAVSQTPKYLVTQMGNDKSIKCEQNLGHDTMYWYKQDSKKFLKIMFSYNNKELIINETVPNRFSPKSPDKAHLNLHINSLELGDSAVYFCASSHSTGVPGNTIYFGEGSWLTVV.

This clonotype has a count of ten or more. The chain has TRBV28 and TRBJ2-5; TRBD1 aligns across 8 bases. The trim removed 1 base at V and 1 base at J, leaving 20 bases unmatched. Germline lookup yields CDR1 MDHEN and CDR2 SYDVKM. This CDR3 spans 21 amino acids. CDR3 nucleotide sequence: TGTGCCAGCAGTTTATACCAGGGGGCGAGGGGACTGGAGTTGTCCCAAGAGACCCAGTACTTC. Translating gives CASSLYQGARGLELSQETQYF.

This clonotype was counted at least ten times. V is TRBV6-1 and J is TRBJ2-2, with TRBD2 matching 9 bases. This CDR3 is built from 16 residues. The V gene end was trimmed by 6 bases and the J gene end by 1 base; junction bases not matched to a gene: 6. The germline CDR1 and CDR2 sequences are MNHNS and SASEGT. Here the CDR3 reads CASRKGLALNTGELFF. The CDR3 DNA is TGTGCCAGCAGGAAGGGACTAGCCTTGAACACCGGGGAGCTGTTTTTT.

At least ten counts were recorded for this clonotype. The V and J genes are TRBV28 and TRBJ1-5, with 9 bases identical to TRBD1. The CDR3 is 14 residues long. J was trimmed by 4 bases and V by 5 bases; bases with no gene match: 3. Germline CDR1 and CDR2: MDHEN and SYDVKM. CDR3 loop: CASSMTGGNQPQHF. In DNA form, the CDR3 reads TGTGCCAGCAGTATGACAGGGGGGAATCAGCCCCAGCATTTT.

V is TRBV29-1 and J is TRBJ2-3; 10 bases are shared with TRBD2. This CDR3 comprises 13 residues. Germline V lookup: CDR1 SQVTM, CDR2 ANQGSEA. V gave up 4 bases and J gave up 5 bases; unmatched junction bases: 3. The CDR3 sequence: CSVGIAGGDTQYF. CDR3 nucleotides: TGCAGCGTTGGAATAGCGGGAGGAGATACGCAGTATTTT.

This clonotype was seen at least ten times. CDR3 bases: TGCAGTGCAACGACAGGGACTCTAGGAAACACCATATATTTT. Protein: CSATTGTLGNTIYF. This sequence joins TRBV20-1 and TRBJ1-3, with TRBD1 matching over 7 bases. This CDR3 has 14 residues. J was trimmed by 4 bases and V by 6 bases; bases with no gene match: 9. Germline V CDR1 and CDR2: DFQATT, SNEGSKA (reference sequence).

The rearrangement links TRBV6-1 to TRBJ2-5; no clear D. V was trimmed by 7 bases and J by 5 bases, leaving 8 bases between them. This CDR3 contains 11 residues. Germline CDR1 MNHNS, CDR2 SASEGT. CDR3 nucleotides: TGTGCCAGCAAAGAGGTTGAGACCCAGTACTTC. It yields the protein CASKEVETQYF.

The chain combines TRBV7-3 with TRBJ2-1, with D tentatively TRBD1 (5 bases). V lost 5 bases and J 0 bases, leaving 11 bases between the germline ends. The CDR3 consists of 15 residues. Germline loops: CDR1 SGHTA, CDR2 FQGTGA. This CDR3 reads CASSKTDLSYNEQFF. CDR3 DNA: TGTGCCAGCAGCAAGACAGACCTCTCCTACAATGAGCAGTTCTTC.

This clonotype came up many times. This chain links TRBV3-1 with TRBJ2-2; D not resolved. The CDR3 runs 15 residues. CDR1 and CDR2 from the germline V gene are LGHDT and YNNKEL (reference sequence). V was cut by 1 base and J by 8 bases, with 14 bases left in between. In DNA form, the CDR3 reads TGTGCCAGCAGCCAAGGGACCCAACGGCTAGGGGAGCTGTTTTTT. The encoded protein is CASSQGTQRLGELFF.

This clonotype was counted between two and nine times. The chain is built from TRBV12-3 or TRBV12-4 and TRBJ1-5, with D possibly being TRBD1 (5 bases). The CDR3 is made up of 15 amino acids. The germline V and J ends were trimmed by 3 bases and 1 base, with 10 bases remaining between them. CDR3 sequence: CASSLGRVSNQPQHF. The CDR3 nucleotides read TGTGCCAGCAGTTTGGGCAGGGTCAGCAATCAGCCCCAGCATTTT.